This TCR beta chain emerged from a study of shared clonotypes between healthy human individuals. Study-wide results and limits: Non-shared clonotypes showed lower generation probabilities than clonotypes common to all four donors.

The split of CD4+ cells yielded CD45RA+ naive and CD45RA-negative memory subsets. The junction had 6 bases not matched to a gene; V was cut back by 2 bases and J by 7 bases. The CDR3 covers 15 residues. The germline CDR1 and CDR2 sequences are LNHNV and YYDKDF (reference sequence). In the study's own analysis: Junction-only sequences produced by ImmunoSEQ had no quality scores, so filtering differed. The protocol was immunoSEQ multiplex PCR, while the TCRdb copy is restricted to in-frame clones and leaves out a portion. The V and J calls and clone size were taken over from that table, and D and trimming were inferred from the DNA. This sample yields around 1,000,000 clones, of which 70% to 85% are seen a single time; over 0.8% belongs to the top ten. This clone was detected only once. The target antigen is unknown.

Sequencing used memory CD4+ T cells from PBMCs. Subset defined: CD45RA-negative fraction. This chain links TRBV15 with TRBJ2-2, with 8 bases lining up with TRBD1. The TCR sequence derives from a man aged 18 to 35 in good health. Some clones in this sample may be carry-over from other donors' samples. CDR3 nucleotide sequence: TGTGCCACCAGCAGACACAGACAGGGGATCGGGGAGCTGTTTTTT. Its translation: CATSRHRQGIGELFF.